This passage covers 20 T cell receptor beta chains from one sample sequenced in a study of beta chain features in type 1 diabetes. The entirety of the isolated RNA underwent reverse transcription, so expressed TCRB transcripts were sequenced. TCRdb's table, derived via immunoSEQ multiplex PCR, lists solely in-frame clones and lacks some. Here the sample spans roughly 370,000 clones, around 13% being singletons. Sequencing was carried out using naive CD4+ T cells from blood. The receptors here all came from a man aged 25-45 years in good health.

This clone was observed once. CDR3 DNA sequence: TGTGCCAGCGCGGTTTTGGTGTTGAACACTGAAGCTTTCTTT. This encodes CASAVLVLNTEAFF. J is TRBJ1-1 and V is TRBV6-6, with D unclear. Deletions cut 8 bases from V and 0 bases from J, with 13 bases between. CDR1 is MNHNY and CDR2 is SVGAGI in the germline V gene (reference sequence). The CDR3 length is 14 residues.

The gene calls are TRBV4-1 and TRBJ1-4, with D hard to call. The CDR3 sequence is 13 residues long. Trimming removed 1 base at V and 7 bases at J, with 7 bases between. From germline, CDR1 is MGHRA and CDR2 YSYEKL. The CDR3, as DNA: TGCGCCAGCAGCCAAGTTTACCTTGAAAAACTGTTTTTT. Protein sequence: CASSQVYLEKLFF.

V usage is TRBV18 and J usage is TRBJ2-7; D is unresolved. CDR1 is KGHSH and CDR2 is LQKENI in the germline V gene. V was trimmed by 5 bases and J by 0 bases, leaving 8 bases between them. CDR3 size: 13 residues. Here the CDR3 DNA reads TGTGCCAGCTCAGGGCCTAGCTCCTACGAGCAGTACGTC. Translated, it gives CASSGPSSYEQYV.

V gene TRBV5-8 combines with J gene TRBJ2-1; 9 nucleotides agree with TRBD2. Trimming cost V 4 bases and J 4 bases; bases outside gene matches: 12. The germline CDR1 and CDR2 sequences are SGHTS and YDEGEE. The CDR3 contains 17 residues. CDR3 sequence (DNA): TGTGCCAGCAGCCCCGCCGTTCTAGCGGGACAGTACAATGAGCAGTTCTTC. Its translation: CASSPAVLAGQYNEQFF.

This clone was seen a handful of times. CDR3 bases: TGCAGCGTTGCCGGGACAGTCTCCTACGAGCAGTACTTC. Encoded protein: CSVAGTVSYEQYF. The chain couples TRBV29-1 to TRBJ2-7; 7 positions agree with TRBD1. The CDR3 sequence is 13 residues long. Germline CDR1 and CDR2: SQVTM and ANQGSEA. The V and J ends lost 4 bases and 0 bases, in that order; junction bases with no gene match: 3.

The V gene is TRBV9, the J gene TRBJ2-1, with D perhaps TRBD1 (5 bases). CDR3 length: 16 amino acids. V lost 5 bases and J lost 5, with 20 bases in between. CDR1 and CDR2 (germline): SGDLS, YYNGEE. The CDR3 spells CASRIGVGSDHNEQFF. The CDR3 nucleotides are TGTGCCAGCAGGATAGGGGTAGGGTCTGACCACAATGAGCAGTTCTTC.

This clone was seen only a few times. The V and J genes are TRBV6-5 and TRBJ2-1, with D unclear. CDR3 length equals 13 residues. Between the trimmed V and J ends, which lost 2 bases and 8 bases, there was a span of 10 bases. Germline lookup yields CDR1 MNHEY and CDR2 SVGAGI. The CDR3 here is CASSYTYRDEQFF. CDR3 DNA sequence: TGTGCCAGCAGTTACACATATCGGGATGAGCAGTTCTTC.

In the case of this clone: Other nucleotide sequences in the sample specify the same CDR3. The J gene is TRBJ2-3, the V gene TRBV5-1, with D maybe TRBD1 (5 bases). Germline V gene lookup returns CDR1 SGHRS and CDR2 YFSETQ. The CDR3 length is 13 residues. Trimming removed 1 base from V and 3 bases from J, with 6 bases in between. The CDR3 sequence: CASSLRQTDTQYF. CDR3 DNA: TGCGCCAGCAGCTTGCGACAGACAGATACGCAGTATTTT.

This clone was recorded a few times. J is TRBJ2-2 and V is TRBV29-1; D ambiguous. Trimming left V 7 bases short and J 7 bases short, with 16 bases between. This CDR3 is built from 13 residues. Germline V gives CDR1 SQVTM, CDR2 ANQGSEA. CDR3 in DNA: TGCAGCGCTTTGGTTACAGATATCGGGGAGCTGTTTTTT. Translation: CSALVTDIGELFF.

The chain recombines TRBV4-2 with TRBJ2-5, with D perhaps TRBD1 (6 bases). Trimming left V 0 bases short and J 2 bases short, with 7 bases between. The CDR3 is 14 amino acids. Germline V gene lookup returns CDR1 LGHNA and CDR2 YNFKEQ. The CDR3: CASSQDGTQETQYF. For the CDR3, the DNA is TGTGCCAGCAGCCAAGACGGGACACAAGAGACCCAGTACTTC.

This clone has more than one count but fewer than ten. The genes are TRBV19 and TRBJ2-1; 12 bases map to TRBD2. The CDR3 is made up of 15 amino acids. J gave up 2 bases and V 6 bases, and 2 bases lay outside the gene matches. CDR1 is LNHDA and CDR2 is SQIVND in the germline V gene (reference sequence). CDR3 in amino acids: CASRLAGGPYNEQFF. The DNA of the CDR3 is TGTGCCAGTAGGCTAGCGGGAGGGCCCTACAATGAGCAGTTCTTC.

This clone was counted a few times. This chain uses TRBV21-1 with TRBJ2-5; TRBD2 was called by the table and not checked on the DNA. TRBV21-1 is recorded as a pseudogene. The CDR3 totals 15 residues. The CDR3 DNA reads TGTGCCAGCAGCCCTCGACTAGCGGGGAGGGAGACCCAGTACTTC. Protein: CASSPRLAGRETQYF.

The V and J genes are TRBV23-1 and TRBJ1-2; D might be TRBD1 (6 bases). TRBV23-1 falls under the ORF class, with uncertain function. V was cut by 4 bases and J by 7 bases, with 10 bases left in between. This CDR3 has 12 amino acids. The CDR3 protein is CASSPPGVGYTF. The DNA of the CDR3 is TGCGCCAGCAGTCCTCCAGGGGTTGGCTACACCTTC.

There are a few counts of this clone. This same CDR3 is encoded by further DNA sequences in the sample. The J gene is TRBJ1-1, the V gene TRBV25-1; D perhaps matches TRBD1 (6 bases). Trimming took off 4 bases at V and 1 base at J, with 10 bases between the two ends. The CDR3 totals 14 residues. In germline, CDR1 is MGHDK, CDR2 SYGVNS. CDR3 DNA sequence: TGTGCCAGCAGTGGAACAGGGCGGAACACTGAAGCTTTCTTT. Protein sequence: CASSGTGRNTEAFF.

In DNA form, the CDR3 reads TGTGCCAGCAGTGTCCGAGATACGCAGTATTTT. It translates to CASSVRDTQYF. The V gene is TRBV25-1, the J gene TRBJ2-3, with D unclear. The germline V gene encodes CDR1 MGHDK and CDR2 SYGVNS. CDR3 length: 11 residues. V was shortened by 4 bases and J by 5 bases, with 4 bases between the two germline ends.

There are a few counts of this clone. The sample contains more than one DNA sequence encoding this CDR3. The rearrangement links TRBV7-2 to TRBJ2-7; D is uncertain. Germline V gives CDR1 SGHTA, CDR2 FQGNSA. Trimming removed 5 bases from V and 4 bases from J, with 6 bases in between. CDR3 length: 11 residues. CDR3 DNA sequence: TGTGCCAGCAGCCTAGTTTACGAGCAGTACTTC. Translated: CASSLVYEQYF.

This clone was detected only a few times. This chain uses TRBV9 with TRBJ2-1, with 9 bases aligning to TRBD2. There are 17 residues in the CDR3. Germline CDR1 and CDR2: SGDLS and YYNGEE. Trimming at V came to 4 bases and at J to 0 bases, leaving 8 bases not matched to a gene. Here the CDR3 reads CASSPEILAGSYNEQFF. CDR3 in DNA: TGTGCCAGCAGCCCAGAAATACTAGCGGGCTCCTACAATGAGCAGTTCTTC.

This clone was picked up a small number of times. This rearrangement joins TRBV16 to TRBJ1-2; D gene unclear. There are 13 residues in the CDR3. The germline gives CDR1 KGHSY, CDR2 FQNENV. V shed 3 bases and J shed 5 bases, with 10 bases lying between them. The CDR3 nucleotides are TGTGCCAGCAGCCAGGGCCTTGATTATGGCTACACCTTC. It codes for CASSQGLDYGYTF. The variable domain in full, with the rest retrieved from reference TRBV16 and TRBJ1-2, is GEEVAQTPKHLVRGEGQKAKLYCAPIKGHSYVFWYQQVLKNEFKFLISFQNENVFDETGMPKERFSAKCLPNSPCSLEIQATKLEDSAVYFCASSQGLDYGYTFGSGTRLTVV.

This clone has more than one count but fewer than ten. The chain combines TRBV10-3 with TRBJ1-1, with D tentatively TRBD1 (5 bases). The CDR3 runs 14 residues. In germline, CDR1 is ENHRY, CDR2 SYGVKD. The V end was cut by 6 bases, the J end by 6 bases, with 17 bases between. The CDR3 sequence: CAIRGTGKYAEAFF. The CDR3 region has the DNA TGTGCCATCAGGGGTACAGGAAAGTACGCTGAAGCTTTCTTT.

The chain combines TRBV7-2 with TRBJ2-1, with 12 bases fitting TRBD2. J gave up 14 bases and V 2 bases, and 7 bases lay outside the gene matches. Germline lookup yields CDR1 SGHTA and CDR2 FQGNSA. The CDR3 is 14 amino acids. The CDR3 DNA follows: TGTGCCAGCAGCTTAAAGACTAGCGGGAGTGTCGAGTTCTTC. Its translation: CASSLKTSGSVEFF.